The present T cell receptor (beta chain) was sequenced within a study of blood T cells in healthy people across ages. The CDR3 covers 11 residues. V lost 7 bases to trimming and J lost 3 bases, with 9 bases between them. Germline V gene sequence: CDR1 SQVTM, CDR2 ANQGSEA. This clonotype was counted ten times or more. A sample-barcoded 5' primer and a J-beta primer mix were used in a second PCR of about 6 to 12 cycles. A single record per CDR3 protein comes from TCRdb applying MiXCR to the 5' RACE reads. This sample has about 290,000 distinct CDR3 sequences, with 25% to 30% found just once. The TCR sequence derives from an older woman in good health. Sequencing was carried out using blood. This chain connects TRBV29-1 to TRBJ2-5, with D possibly being TRBD2 (6 bases). The CDR3 sequence: CSASGEETQYF. CDR3 bases: TGCAGCGCCTCGGGGGAAGAGACCCAGTACTTC.